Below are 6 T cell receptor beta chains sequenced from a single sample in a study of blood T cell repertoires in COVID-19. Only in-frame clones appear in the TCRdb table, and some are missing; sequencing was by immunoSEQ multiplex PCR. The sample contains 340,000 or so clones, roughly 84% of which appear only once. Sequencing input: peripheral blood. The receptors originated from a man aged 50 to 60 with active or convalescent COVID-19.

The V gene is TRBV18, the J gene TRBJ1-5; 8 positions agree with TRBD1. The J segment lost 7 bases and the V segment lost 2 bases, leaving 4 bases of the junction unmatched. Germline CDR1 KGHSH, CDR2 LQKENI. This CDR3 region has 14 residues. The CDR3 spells CASSPGQGLQPQHF. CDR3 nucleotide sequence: TGTGCCAGCTCACCAGGACAGGGTTTGCAGCCCCAGCATTTT.

CDR3: CASNLGTGESPLHF. The CDR3 nucleotides read TGTGCCAGCAATCTAGGGACAGGGGAATCACCCCTCCACTTT. V is TRBV2 and J is TRBJ1-6, with TRBD1 matching 10 bases. The CDR3 loop spans 14 amino acids. The germline gives CDR1 SNHLY, CDR2 FYNNEI. Trimming cost V 7 bases and J 10 bases; bases outside gene matches: 7.

The DNA of the CDR3 is TGTGCCAGCAGTGACGGGGTCTATAATTCACCCCTCCACTTT. It yields the protein CASSDGVYNSPLHF. The chain carries TRBV27 and TRBJ1-6; D not resolved. The CDR3 totals 14 residues. Germline CDR1 MNHEY, CDR2 SMNVEV (reference sequence). Trimming removed 5 bases from V and 3 bases from J, with 8 bases in between.

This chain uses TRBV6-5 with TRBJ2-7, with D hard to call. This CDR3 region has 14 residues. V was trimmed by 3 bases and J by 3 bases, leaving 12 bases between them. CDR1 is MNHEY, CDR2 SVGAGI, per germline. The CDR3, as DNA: TGTGCCAGCAGTTATTCCCCAGAGGACTACGAGCAGTACTTC. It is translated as CASSYSPEDYEQYF.

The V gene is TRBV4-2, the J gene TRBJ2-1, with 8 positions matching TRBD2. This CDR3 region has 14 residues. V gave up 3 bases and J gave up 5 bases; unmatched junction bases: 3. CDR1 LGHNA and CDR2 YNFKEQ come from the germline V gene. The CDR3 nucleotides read TGTGCCAGCAGCCAGGTGGGACTAGACAATGAGCAGTTCTTC. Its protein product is CASSQVGLDNEQFF.

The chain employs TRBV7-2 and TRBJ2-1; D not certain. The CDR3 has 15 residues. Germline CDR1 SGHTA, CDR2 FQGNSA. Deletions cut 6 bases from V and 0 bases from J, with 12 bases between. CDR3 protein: CASRSSLSSYNEQFF. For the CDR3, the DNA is TGTGCCAGCAGAAGTTCTCTTAGCTCCTACAATGAGCAGTTCTTC.